This T cell receptor (beta chain) is from a study of T cells after yellow fever vaccination. Study-wide points: The booster saw the reappearance of most primary-vaccination clones (approximately 96% CD4, about 88% CD8).

TCRdb used MiXCR to reprocess the 5' RACE reads, holding one entry per CDR3 protein. Here the sample spans tens of thousands of distinct CDR3 sequences, approximately 3.5% being singletons. This clonotype was counted at least ten times. The sequenced sample was PBMCs, either bulk or a sorted T-cell subset (CD4+, CD8+, memory, or dextramer-sorted; not recorded which), obtained around 45 days after the first yellow fever vaccination. The TCR sequence derives from a man younger than 30 who received the YFV17D yellow fever vaccine.

The CDR3 loop reads CASSSGTGGVADTQYF. CDR3 sequence (DNA): TGCGCCAGCAGCTCCGGGACAGGGGGCGTCGCAGATACGCAGTATTTT. V and J are TRBV5-1 and TRBJ2-3; 12 bases line up with TRBD1. Germline V lookup: CDR1 SGHRS, CDR2 YFSETQ. The CDR3 spans 16 residues. The trim removed 3 bases at V and 4 bases at J, leaving 6 bases unmatched. Using reference TRBV5-1 and TRBJ2-3 for the parts outside the CDR3, the full variable domain is KAGVTQTPRYLIKTRGQQVTLSCSPISGHRSVSWYQQTPGQGLQFLFEYFSETQRNKGNFPGRFSGRQFSNSRSEMNVSTLELGDSALYLCASSSGTGGVADTQYFGPGTRLTVL.